The 6 T cell receptor beta chains listed next were all sequenced from one sample in a study of T-cell memory formation after mild COVID-19. TCRdb passed the 5' RACE reads through MiXCR, listing each CDR3 protein once. The sample has about 600,000 distinct CDR3 sequences; less than 25% are singletons. The sample comprised PBMCs or a T cell subset sorted from them (not recorded which). Every receptor here comes from an adult woman who had mild COVID-19 (a few samples of this study predate the infection). Cell type and time point are not known.

This clonotype was found a few times. CDR3 coding DNA: TGTGCCAGCAGTGACTCGAGCTCCTACGAGCAGTACTTC. It encodes CASSDSSSYEQYF. The chain couples TRBV27 to TRBJ2-7; D is ambiguous. Germline V gene lookup returns CDR1 MNHEY and CDR2 SMNVEV (reference sequence). The V end lost 5 bases, the J end lost 0 bases, and 8 bases lay between the germline ends. The CDR3 has 13 residues.

This sequence joins TRBV10-3 and TRBJ2-7, with 10 bases identical to TRBD2. V was pared by 6 bases and J by 2 bases, with 7 bases of the junction left unmatched. Germline V CDR1 and CDR2: ENHRY, SYGVKD. CDR3 length: 15 amino acids. Here the CDR3 DNA reads TGTGCCATCAGCTCAGGACTAGCGGATACCTACGAGCAGTACTTC. Translation: CAISSGLADTYEQYF.

This clonotype was counted between two and nine times. V and J are TRBV28 and TRBJ2-5; 7 bases match TRBD1. This CDR3 contains 14 residues. CDR1 and CDR2 (germline): MDHEN, SYDVKM. The trim removed 6 bases at V and 5 bases at J, leaving 9 bases unmatched. Here the CDR3 reads CASRSQGVLETQYF. Written as DNA, the CDR3 is TGTGCCAGCAGGTCCCAGGGGGTTTTGGAGACCCAGTACTTC.

The chain links TRBV6-2 or TRBV6-3 to TRBJ2-7; D is possibly TRBD2 (5 bases). Looked up from germline, CDR1 is MNHEY and CDR2 is SVGEGT. The CDR3 has 14 residues. Trimming shortened V by 4 bases and J by 2 bases, and 12 bases separated the two germline ends. CDR3 sequence (DNA): TGTGCCAGCAGTTTGCTAGGACTTCCCTACGAGCAGTACTTC. It encodes CASSLLGLPYEQYF.

The V call is TRBV30, the J call TRBJ2-5, with 9 nucleotides matching TRBD2. Germline V gene sequence: CDR1 GTSNPN, CDR2 SVGIG (reference sequence). The junction had 6 bases not matched to a gene; V was cut back by 2 bases and J by 5 bases. The CDR3 length is 14 residues. The DNA for the CDR3 is TGTGCCTGGAGTCGCGGGGGGGCCGGGGAGACCCAGTACTTC. Translated, it gives CAWSRGGAGETQYF. Full variable domain (rest looked up from reference TRBV30 and TRBJ2-5): SQTIHQWPATLVQPVGSPLSLECTVEGTSNPNLYWYRQAAGRGLQLLFYSVGIGQISSEVPQNLSASRPQDRQFILSSKKLLLSDSGFYLCAWSRGGAGETQYFGPGTRLLVL.

The chain joins TRBV20-1 to TRBJ2-7; either TRBD1 or TRBD2 may fit D (6 bases each). This CDR3 is 12 amino acids long. CDR1 DFQATT and CDR2 SNEGSKA come from the germline V gene (reference sequence). V lost 6 bases to trimming and J lost 6 bases, with 15 bases between them. The DNA for the CDR3 is TGCAGTGCCTGGGTCGGGGGCGCCGAGCAGTACTTC. Protein product: CSAWVGGAEQYF.